The text below deals with one T cell receptor beta chain. The source of the sample is a study of blood T cell repertoires in COVID-19. Overall study: PBMCs, B-cell-depleted T cells, or T cells were the source of the cDNA or gDNA that made up the material.

Sequencing used immunoSEQ multiplex PCR; TCRdb keeps in-frame clones, though not all of them. The sample consists of around 140,000 clones, around 87% of them appearing once. CDR1 is LGHNA, CDR2 YSLEER, per germline. Trimming cost V 0 bases and J 1 base, with 10 bases left between them. The CDR3 spans 17 residues. Source material: peripheral blood. The sequence was obtained from a man in his fifties with active COVID-19. The J gene is TRBJ2-6, the V gene TRBV4-3; D remains ambiguous. CDR3 loop: CASSQDFPSSGANVLTF. In DNA, the CDR3 is TGCGCCAGCAGCCAAGATTTCCCGAGTTCTGGGGCCAACGTCCTGACTTTC.